The next 27 T cell receptor beta chains were all read from a single sample in a study of cytomegalovirus exposure and HLA in healthy donors. Use of 60 Vbeta and 13 Jbeta primers characterized the PCR. Only in-frame clones appear in the TCRdb table, and some are missing; sequencing was by immunoSEQ multiplex PCR. The data hold 200,000 to 250,000 clones, with 60% to 80% observed a single time. Sequenced sample: PBMCs. All receptors derive from a man aged 18 to 29 in good health and CMV-seronegative.

The chain combines TRBV7-6 with TRBJ2-7; 7 bases align to TRBD2. Germline lookup yields CDR1 SGHVS and CDR2 FNYEAQ. V lost 3 bases to trimming and J lost 0 bases; unmatched junction nucleotides: 11. The CDR3 has 17 amino acids. The CDR3 sequence: CASSFSLASGNSYEQYF. In nucleotides, the CDR3 is TGTGCCAGCAGCTTTTCCCTGGCTAGCGGCAACTCCTACGAGCAGTACTTC. Full variable domain (rest looked up from reference TRBV7-6 and TRBJ2-7): GAGVSQSPRYKVTKRGQDVALRCDPISGHVSLYWYRQALGQGPEFLTYFNYEAQQDKSGLPNDRFSAERPEGSISTLTIQRTEQRDSAMYRCASSFSLASGNSYEQYFGPGTRLTVT.

The chain joins TRBV9 to TRBJ2-2, with 10 positions matching TRBD1. Unmatched junction bases numbered 6, after V lost 4 bases and J lost 3 bases. This CDR3 is built from 16 residues. The V gene's germline CDR1 is SGDLS and CDR2 YYNGEE. This CDR3 is CASSSRTGGDTGELFF. The CDR3 nucleotides are TGTGCCAGCAGCTCGAGGACAGGGGGAGACACCGGGGAGCTGTTTTTT.

The V and J genes are TRBV9 and TRBJ2-3, with D maybe TRBD1 (6 bases). Germline V lookup: CDR1 SGDLS, CDR2 YYNGEE. The germline V and J ends were trimmed by 3 bases and 0 bases, with 14 bases remaining between them. The CDR3 is 16 amino acids. CDR3 DNA: TGTGCCAGCAGCGCCCAGGGGCCTGCTAGCACAGATACGCAGTATTTT. Its translation: CASSAQGPASTDTQYF.

This clone turned up a few times. At one end the junction does not follow the germline gene, possibly because of a read error. V usage is TRBV7-9 and J usage is TRBJ1-5, with D possibly TRBD1 on 6 matching bases. The CDR3 sequence is 16 residues long. Germline V gene lookup returns CDR1 SEHNR and CDR2 FQNEAQ (reference sequence). The CDR3 is CSSSPGGGDINQPQHF. The CDR3 DNA is TGTTCCAGCAGCCCCGGGGGGGGCGACATCAATCAGCCCCAGCATTTT.

The chain couples TRBV7-8 to TRBJ2-2, with unresolved D. The V end was cut by 5 bases, the J end by 2 bases, with 12 bases between. The CDR3 is 15 residues long. Per the germline V gene, CDR1 is SGHVS and CDR2 is FQNEAQ. CDR3 amino acids: CASSLQTANTGELFF. The CDR3 bases are TGTGCCAGCAGCCTCCAGACTGCTAACACCGGGGAGCTGTTTTTT.

This clone was counted a single time. The chain combines TRBV25-1 with TRBJ2-7, with 7 nucleotides matching TRBD1. Germline V gives CDR1 MGHDK, CDR2 SYGVNS. This CDR3 region has 13 residues. V dropped 3 bases and J dropped 6; count of bases not matched to a gene: 5. The CDR3 DNA follows: TGTGCCAGCAGTGAGGGACAGCCGTCCGAGCAGTACTTC. Protein: CASSEGQPSEQYF.

The V and J genes are TRBV7-2 and TRBJ1-4, with a weak D call TRBD1 (6 bases). Germline CDR1 is SGHTA and CDR2 is FQGNSA. Trimming pared 5 bases from V and 8 bases from J, leaving 24 bases between. The CDR3 runs 17 residues. The CDR3 region is CASSVPWTDTTKEKLFF. As DNA, the CDR3 is TGTGCCAGCAGCGTACCCTGGACAGACACGACCAAGGAAAAACTGTTTTTT. The entire variable domain, with the rest obtained from reference TRBV7-2 and TRBJ1-4, is as follows: GAGVSQSPSNKVTEKGKDVELRCDPISGHTALYWYRQSLGQGLEFLIYFQGNSAPDKSGLPSDRFSAERTGGSVSTLTIQRTQQEDSAVYLCASSVPWTDTTKEKLFFGSGTQLSVL.

J is TRBJ2-3 and V is TRBV11-3; 15 bases map to TRBD2. Losses at the gene ends were 3 bases for V and 3 bases for J; bases not matched to a gene: 7. Per germline, CDR1 SGHNT and CDR2 YENEEA. The CDR3 is made up of 18 amino acids. The CDR3 DNA reads TGTGCCAGCAGCTTGGGGACTAGCGGGGGGAGTGGTACAGATACGCAGTATTTT. Protein sequence: CASSLGTSGGSGTDTQYF.

V gene TRBV7-6 combines with J gene TRBJ2-7; TRBD1 might be the D (7 bases). Trimming took off 5 bases at V and 0 bases at J, with 17 bases between the two ends. The CDR3 has 16 residues. Germline CDR1 SGHVS, CDR2 FNYEAQ. CDR3 region: CASSPGGGQSSYEQYF. DNA of the CDR3: TGTGCCAGCAGCCCCGGAGGGGGACAGAGCTCCTACGAGCAGTACTTC. The whole variable domain, filled in from reference TRBV7-6 and TRBJ2-7, reads GAGVSQSPRYKVTKRGQDVALRCDPISGHVSLYWYRQALGQGPEFLTYFNYEAQQDKSGLPNDRFSAERPEGSISTLTIQRTEQRDSAMYRCASSPGGGQSSYEQYFGPGTRLTVT.

This chain links TRBV29-1 with TRBJ1-3, with D maybe TRBD1 (6 bases). V was trimmed by 0 bases and J by 2 bases, leaving 11 bases between them. Germline values: CDR1 SQVTM, CDR2 ANQGSEA. This CDR3 region has 15 residues. The CDR3 protein is CSVEDLGAAGNTIYF. As DNA, the CDR3 is TGCAGCGTTGAAGATCTGGGGGCAGCTGGAAACACCATATATTTT.

CDR3 loop: CASSPAGNQPQHF. The DNA of the CDR3 is TGTGCCAGCAGTCCGGCGGGCAATCAGCCCCAGCATTTT. The chain uses TRBV6-5 and TRBJ1-5; D call uncertain. This CDR3 is 13 amino acids long. Germline V gene lookup returns CDR1 MNHEY and CDR2 SVGAGI. The germline V and J ends were trimmed by 5 bases and 2 bases, with 7 bases remaining between them.

In this sample, this clone turned up a few times. The J gene is TRBJ1-1, the V gene TRBV9, with D possibly being TRBD1 (6 bases). The CDR3 runs 14 residues. The V end was cut by 2 bases, the J end by 4 bases, with 12 bases between. Germline CDR1 is SGDLS and CDR2 is YYNGEE. DNA for the CDR3: TGTGCCAGCAGCGTTGGGGGGGCGAGCACTGAAGCTTTCTTT. Its translation: CASSVGGASTEAFF.

CDR3: CASSPSGTSRLRGQYF. The CDR3 nucleotides read TGTGCCAGCAGCCCCAGCGGGACATCTCGTTTACGAGGGCAGTACTTC. The chain combines TRBV28 with TRBJ2-7; the D gene is possibly TRBD2 (7 bases). Germline V gives CDR1 MDHEN, CDR2 SYDVKM. Trimming took 6 bases from V and 9 from J, leaving 27 bases between them. The length of the CDR3 is 16 residues. The full variable domain, its missing parts supplied by reference TRBV28 and TRBJ2-7, is DVKVTQSSRYLVKRTGEKVFLECVQDMDHENMFWYRQDPGLGLRLIYFSYDVKMKEKGDIPEGYSVSREKKERFSLILESASTNQTSMYLCASSPSGTSRLRGQYFGPGTRLTVT.

This clone was seen a single time. The rearrangement joins TRBV7-9 to TRBJ2-2, with D perhaps TRBD2 (6 bases). CDR3 size: 16 residues. The V gene's germline CDR1 is SEHNR and CDR2 FQNEAQ (reference sequence). V was pared by 2 bases and J by 7 bases, with 17 bases between. CDR3 sequence: CASSLWDFQGYGELFF. CDR3 DNA sequence: TGTGCCAGCAGCTTATGGGACTTCCAAGGGTACGGGGAGCTGTTTTTT.

The chain recombines TRBV30 with TRBJ1-1; D may be TRBD1 (5 bases). Trimming removed 5 bases from V and 4 bases from J, with 11 bases in between. Per germline, CDR1 GTSNPN and CDR2 SVGIG (reference sequence). The CDR3 loop spans 12 amino acids. CDR3 loop: CAWQGAGTEAFF. CDR3 nucleotide sequence: TGTGCCTGGCAGGGAGCGGGCACTGAAGCTTTCTTT.

The chain employs TRBV9 and TRBJ2-2; 14 nucleotides align to TRBD2. The CDR3 spans 18 residues. V dropped 4 bases and J dropped 3; count of bases not matched to a gene: 8. CDR1 and CDR2 (germline): SGDLS, YYNGEE. CDR3 sequence (DNA): TGTGCCAGCAGCCCCGGGACTAGCGGGGGCATCCACACCGGGGAGCTGTTTTTT. Protein product: CASSPGTSGGIHTGELFF.

The chain employs TRBV21-1 and TRBJ2-7; the listed D gene, TRBD2, was not tested against the DNA. TRBV21-1 is listed as a pseudogene. This CDR3 has 13 residues. CDR3 nucleotide sequence: TGTGCCACTGCCTTACTCCGATCCTACGAGCAGTACTTC. Translating gives CATALLRSYEQYF.

Concerning this clone: A read error may produce the germline difference seen at one junction end. This sequence joins TRBV30 and TRBJ2-7; 7 bases line up with TRBD2. The CDR3 contains 10 residues. Germline CDR1 and CDR2: GTSNPN and SVGIG (reference sequence). The CDR3 region has the DNA TGTGCCTGGGGAAGCGGGATGCTGAACTTC. It yields the protein CAWGSGMLNF.

This clone occurred once. V usage is TRBV10-3 and J usage is TRBJ2-7; D is ambiguous. The germline gives CDR1 ENHRY, CDR2 SYGVKD. The CDR3 spans 13 residues. V gave up 0 bases and J gave up 9 bases, with 12 bases separating them. The chain's CDR3 is CAISESTVLRQYF. The CDR3 nucleotides are TGTGCCATCAGTGAGTCGACTGTCTTGAGGCAGTACTTC.

V gene TRBV2 combines with J gene TRBJ1-6; 7 bases fit TRBD1. The germline V gene encodes CDR1 SNHLY and CDR2 FYNNEI. Losses at the gene ends were 8 bases for V and 10 bases for J; bases not matched to a gene: 17. The CDR3 contains 16 residues. DNA for the CDR3: TGTGCCAGCGGACGGACAGGCTCCCAAGAAGGGTCACCCCTCCACTTT. Amino acid sequence: CASGRTGSQEGSPLHF.

This clone was seen once. The V call is TRBV4-2, the J call TRBJ2-7; 9 bases agree with TRBD1. The CDR3 extends over 13 amino acids. Germline CDR1 is LGHNA and CDR2 is YNFKEQ. J gave up 5 bases and V 5 bases, and 4 bases lay outside the gene matches. The CDR3 sequence: CASSKGQGHEQYF. CDR3 nucleotides: TGTGCCAGCAGCAAGGGACAGGGCCACGAGCAGTACTTC.

The rearrangement uses TRBV6-5 and TRBJ1-1; D call uncertain. V was shortened by 0 bases and J by 3 bases, with 8 bases between the two germline ends. This CDR3 comprises 14 residues. Germline lookup yields CDR1 MNHEY and CDR2 SVGAGI. The CDR3 DNA is TGTGCCAGCAGTTACTCGTACGGAGACACTGAAGCTTTCTTT. Amino acid sequence: CASSYSYGDTEAFF.

V usage is TRBV7-9 and J usage is TRBJ2-5; D gene unclear. CDR1 and CDR2 (germline): SEHNR, FQNEAQ (reference sequence). V gave up 4 bases and J gave up 2 bases, with 14 bases separating them. The CDR3 spans 15 residues. For the CDR3, the DNA is TGTGCCAGCAGCTCCCCTGAGGCCTTACAAGAGACCCAGTACTTC. It yields the protein CASSSPEALQETQYF.

This chain uses TRBV11-2 with TRBJ2-2; D is perhaps TRBD2 (5 bases). Germline values: CDR1 SGHAT, CDR2 FQNNGV. This CDR3 contains 15 residues. V shed 3 bases and J shed 5 bases, with 13 bases lying between them. CDR3 amino acids: CASSFFGLTTGELFF. CDR3 in DNA: TGTGCCAGCAGCTTTTTCGGACTTACAACCGGGGAGCTGTTTTTT.

This clone was seen more than once but under ten times. The V gene is TRBV7-9, the J gene TRBJ2-1; possibly TRBD2 for D (5 bases). The CDR3 extends over 14 amino acids. The V and J ends lost 5 bases and 5 bases respectively, with 13 bases between them. The germline CDR1 and CDR2 sequences are SEHNR and FQNEAQ (reference sequence). CDR3 region: CASSPGLSNNEQFF. Here the CDR3 DNA reads TGTGCCAGCAGCCCCGGACTGAGCAACAATGAGCAGTTCTTC.

V usage is TRBV25-1 and J usage is TRBJ2-7; TRBD1 is a possible D gene (5 bases). This CDR3 contains 15 residues. V was pared by 4 bases and J by 1 base, with 14 bases between. The germline gives CDR1 MGHDK, CDR2 SYGVNS. The CDR3 region has the DNA TGTGCCAGCAGTGGCCCAGGACAAAAATCCTACGAGCAGTACTTC. Residues: CASSGPGQKSYEQYF.

This clone was observed a single time. V usage is TRBV19 and J usage is TRBJ1-5, with D possibly TRBD1 on 5 matching bases. This CDR3 is built from 15 residues. Germline lookup yields CDR1 LNHDA and CDR2 SQIVND (reference sequence). V lost 9 bases and J 1 base, leaving 16 bases between the germline ends. The CDR3 DNA sequence: TGTGCCAGCTCGGTTGGGCAGGGAAGCAATCAGCCCCAGCATTTT. This codes for CASSVGQGSNQPQHF. The full variable domain, in which reference TRBV19 and TRBJ1-5 provide the parts outside the CDR3, is DGGITQSPKYLFRKEGQNVTLSCEQNLNHDAMYWYRQDPGQGLRLIYYSQIVNDFQKGDIAEGYSVSREKKESFPLTVTSAQKNPTAFYLCASSVGQGSNQPQHFGDGTRLSIL.